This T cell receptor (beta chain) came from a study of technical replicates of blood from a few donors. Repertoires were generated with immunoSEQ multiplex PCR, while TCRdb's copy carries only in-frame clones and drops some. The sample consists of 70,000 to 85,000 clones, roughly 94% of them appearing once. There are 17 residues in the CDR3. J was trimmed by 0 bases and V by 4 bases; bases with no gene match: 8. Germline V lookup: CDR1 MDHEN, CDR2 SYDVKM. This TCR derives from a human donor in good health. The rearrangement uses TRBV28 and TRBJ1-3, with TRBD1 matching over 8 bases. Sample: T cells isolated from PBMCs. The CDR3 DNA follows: TGTGCCAGCAGTTCCACCGGACAGGGACACTCTGGAAACACCATATATTTT. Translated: CASSSTGQGHSGNTIYF.